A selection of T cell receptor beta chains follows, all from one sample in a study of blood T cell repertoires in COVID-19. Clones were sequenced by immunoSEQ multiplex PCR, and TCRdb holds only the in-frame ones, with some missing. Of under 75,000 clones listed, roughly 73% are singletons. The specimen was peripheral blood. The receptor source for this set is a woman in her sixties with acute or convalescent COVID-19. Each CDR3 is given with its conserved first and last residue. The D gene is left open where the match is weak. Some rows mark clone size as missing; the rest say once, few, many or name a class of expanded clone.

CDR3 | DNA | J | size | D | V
CASSRGTGVNQPQHF | TGTGCCAGCAGTCGGGGGACAGGGGTAAATCAGCCCCAGCATTTT | TRBJ1-5 | - | TRBD1 | TRBV6-2/TRBV6-3
CASSQERRAETQYF | TGCGCCAGCAGCCAAGAGAGGAGGGCCGAGACCCAGTACTTC | TRBJ2-5 | - | - | TRBV4-1
CASSHTGVQSYEQYF | TGTGCCAGCAGTCACACAGGGGTCCAAAGTTACGAGCAGTACTTC | TRBJ2-7 | - | TRBD1 | TRBV5-5
CASSLEFGGGYTF | TGTGCCAGCAGCTTGGAGTTCGGTGGAGGCTACACCTTC | TRBJ1-2 | - | - | TRBV7-9
CSVDGGENYGYTF | TGCAGCGTTGATGGGGGGGAAAACTATGGCTACACCTTC | TRBJ1-2 | - | - | TRBV29-1
CASEIGQGLNTEAFF | TGTGCCAGCGAAATAGGACAGGGGTTGAACACTGAAGCTTTCTTT | TRBJ1-1 | - | TRBD1 | TRBV28
CASSYSRDRMEFEQFF | TGTGCCAGCAGTTACTCCCGGGACAGAATGGAGTTTGAGCAGTTCTTC | TRBJ2-1 | - | TRBD1 | TRBV6-6
CASSVGRGNQPQHF | TGTGCCAGCAGTGTAGGCAGGGGAAATCAGCCCCAGCATTTT | TRBJ1-5 | - | - | TRBV2
CASSQGTAERGYTF | TGTGCCAGCAGCCAGGGGACGGCGGAGCGAGGCTACACCTTC | TRBJ1-2 | - | - | TRBV5-4
CASSPPGFTDTQYF | TGTGCCAGCAGCCCGCCGGGGTTCACAGATACGCAGTATTTT | TRBJ2-3 | - | - | TRBV7-9
CASSKTLGAGELFF | TGTGCCAGCAGTAAGACATTGGGAGCCGGGGAGCTGTTTTTT | TRBJ2-2 | - | - | TRBV2
CASNHRVYNNEQFF | TGTGCCAGCAACCACAGGGTCTACAACAATGAGCAGTTCTTC | TRBJ2-1 | few | - | TRBV13
CASSAGTGEGNEQFF | TGTGCCAGCAGCGCTGGGACAGGGGAAGGCAATGAGCAGTTCTTC | TRBJ2-1 | - | TRBD1 | TRBV7-2
CSASPGTGAKNIQYF | TGCAGTGCTAGTCCCGGGACAGGGGCCAAAAACATTCAGTACTTC | TRBJ2-4 | - | TRBD1 | TRBV20-1
CASSPPDRRVSNQPQHF | TGTGCCAGCAGCCCACCGGACAGGCGAGTTAGCAATCAGCCCCAGCATTTT | TRBJ1-5 | once | TRBD1 | TRBV11-3
CASSAGNTIYF | TGTGCCAGCAGCGCAGGCAACACCATATATTTT | TRBJ1-3 | - | - | TRBV11-2
CASSQGQSPSYEQYF | TGCGCCAGCAGCCAGGGACAGAGCCCTTCCTACGAGCAGTACTTC | TRBJ2-7 | - | TRBD1 | TRBV4-3
CASSPPSDYEQYF | TGTGCCAGCTCACCACCGAGCGACTACGAGCAGTACTTC | TRBJ2-7 | - | - | TRBV18
CASARQSNEKLFF | TGTGCTAGTGCCCGCCAGTCTAATGAAAAACTGTTTTTT | TRBJ1-4 | - | - | TRBV12-5
CASSPSGNTIYF | TGTGCCAGCTCCCCATCTGGAAACACCATATATTTT | TRBJ1-3 | - | - | TRBV9
CASSPDLNEQFF | TGTGCCAGCAGCCCTGACTTGAATGAGCAGTTCTTC | TRBJ2-1 | - | - | TRBV7-8
CASSRRTGTVDTEAFF | TGTGCCAGCAGCCGCAGAACAGGGACGGTCGACACTGAAGCTTTCTTT | TRBJ1-1 | few | - | TRBV5-8
CASLPLEEDQPQHF | TGTGCCAGCCTCCCACTCGAAGAGGATCAGCCCCAGCATTTT | TRBJ1-5 | - | - | TRBV6-6
CASSLVLRGETQYF | TGCGCCAGCAGCTTGGTGTTGCGAGGGGAGACCCAGTACTTC | TRBJ2-5 | few | - | TRBV5-1
CASSEVPGGAEQYF | TGTGCCAGCAGCGAAGTACCGGGAGGCGCTGAGCAGTACTTC | TRBJ2-7 | - | TRBD2 | TRBV7-6
CASSDTSYGYTF | TGTGCCAGCAGCGACACCTCCTATGGCTACACCTTC | TRBJ1-2 | - | - | TRBV6-2/TRBV6-3
CASSQDSETQYF | TGTGCCAGCAGCCAAGATAGCGAGACCCAGTACTTC | TRBJ2-5 | - | - | TRBV3-1/TRBV3-2
CASSEMGQGALEQYF | TGTGCCAGCAGTGAAATGGGACAGGGGGCTCTGGAGCAGTACTTC | TRBJ2-7 | - | TRBD1 | TRBV6-1
CASSQPQRTDTQYF | TGTGCCAGCAGCCAACCACAACGCACAGATACGCAGTATTTT | TRBJ2-3 | - | - | TRBV3-1/TRBV3-2
CASSLGQYEQYF | TGTGCCAGCAGCCTCGGACAGTACGAGCAGTACTTC | TRBJ2-7 | - | - | TRBV11-2
CASSLVAQGSGNTIYF | TGCGCCAGCAGCTTGGTGGCCCAGGGGTCCGGAAACACCATATATTTT | TRBJ1-3 | - | - | TRBV5-1
CASSLDGMRDEKLFF | TGTGCCAGCAGCTTAGACGGGATGCGGGACGAAAAACTGTTTTTT | TRBJ1-4 | - | - | TRBV9
CASSEEDRTYGYTF | TGTGCCAGCAGTGAAGAGGACAGGACCTATGGCTACACCTTC | TRBJ1-2 | - | TRBD1 | TRBV2
CASSYSGIMNTEAFF | TGTGCCAGCAGTTACTCCGGGATAATGAACACTGAAGCTTTCTTT | TRBJ1-1 | once | - | TRBV6-5
CASSQARRGNNEKLFF | TGTGCCAGCAGCCAAGCCAGGAGAGGGAATAATGAAAAACTGTTTTTT | TRBJ1-4 | - | - | TRBV3-1/TRBV3-2
CASSSGLAGGGTDTQYF | TGTGCCAGCAGTTCGGGACTAGCGGGGGGGGGCACAGATACGCAGTATTTT | TRBJ2-3 | - | TRBD2 | TRBV28
CASSPGQDRYGYTF | TGTGCCAGCAGCCCGGGACAGGACCGCTATGGCTACACCTTC | TRBJ1-2 | - | TRBD1 | TRBV5-4
CASSLEVNTEAFF | TGTGCCAGCAGCTTAGAGGTGAACACTGAAGCTTTCTTT | TRBJ1-1 | - | - | TRBV7-3
CASSLGQGAYEQYF | TGTGCCAGCAGCTTGGGGCAGGGGGCCTACGAGCAGTACTTC | TRBJ2-7 | - | TRBD1 | TRBV5-6
CASSLSTRGSYNEQFF | TGTGCCAGCAGCTTATCGACCAGGGGCTCCTACAATGAGCAGTTCTTC | TRBJ2-1 | - | - | TRBV7-9
CASSRTVSTAYEQYF | TGTGCCAGTAGTAGGACAGTTTCGACTGCCTACGAGCAGTACTTC | TRBJ2-7 | once | - | TRBV19
CAISTGQGNTIYF | TGTGCCATCAGTACGGGACAGGGAAACACCATATATTTT | TRBJ1-3 | - | TRBD1 | TRBV10-3
CASSVGVREQFF | TGTGCCAGCAGCGTAGGAGTCCGAGAGCAGTTCTTC | TRBJ2-1 | - | - | TRBV9
CASSPLPGQGSYTF | TGTGCCAGCTCACCTCTCCCGGGACAGGGGAGCTACACCTTC | TRBJ1-2 | medium-sized | TRBD1 | TRBV18
CASSFDRPRSGNTIYF | TGCGCCAGCAGCTTTGACAGGCCCCGCTCTGGAAACACCATATATTTT | TRBJ1-3 | - | - | TRBV5-1
CASSKGRTGYYEQYF | TGTGCCAGTAGCAAAGGGCGGACAGGTTACTACGAGCAGTACTTC | TRBJ2-7 | - | TRBD1 | TRBV19
CASSVGLANYEQYF | TGTGCCAGCAGCGTAGGTCTAGCAAACTACGAGCAGTACTTC | TRBJ2-7 | - | - | TRBV9
CASRANSNQPQHF | TGTGCCAGCAGGGCAAATAGCAATCAGCCCCAGCATTTT | TRBJ1-5 | - | - | TRBV6-5
CASRYETGQNIQYF | TGTGCCAGCAGATATGAGACAGGCCAAAACATTCAGTACTTC | TRBJ2-4 | - | - | TRBV2